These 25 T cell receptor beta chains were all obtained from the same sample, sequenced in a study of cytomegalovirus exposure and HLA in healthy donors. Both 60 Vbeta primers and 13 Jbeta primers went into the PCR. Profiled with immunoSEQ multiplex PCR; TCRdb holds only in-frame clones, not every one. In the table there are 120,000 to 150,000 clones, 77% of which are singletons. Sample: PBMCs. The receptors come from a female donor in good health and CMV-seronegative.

CDR3 sequence: CASTTRVSGNQPQHF. CDR3 nucleotide sequence: TGTGCCAGCACTACCAGGGTTTCGGGCAATCAGCCCCAGCATTTT. The chain recombines TRBV2 with TRBJ1-5; weak D call: TRBD1 (5 bases). CDR1 and CDR2 from the germline V gene are SNHLY and FYNNEI. V was cut by 7 bases and J by 2 bases, with 15 bases left in between. This CDR3 has 15 residues.

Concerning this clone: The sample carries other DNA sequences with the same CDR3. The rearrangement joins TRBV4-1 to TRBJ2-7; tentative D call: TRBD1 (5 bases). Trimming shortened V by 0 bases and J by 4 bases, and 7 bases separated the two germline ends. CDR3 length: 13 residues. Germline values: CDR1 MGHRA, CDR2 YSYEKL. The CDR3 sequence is CASSQDGAYEQYF. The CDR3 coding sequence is TGCGCCAGCAGCCAAGATGGGGCATACGAGCAGTACTTC.

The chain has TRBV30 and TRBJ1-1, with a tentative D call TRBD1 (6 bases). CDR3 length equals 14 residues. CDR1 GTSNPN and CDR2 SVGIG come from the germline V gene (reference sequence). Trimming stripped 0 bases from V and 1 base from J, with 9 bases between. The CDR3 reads CAWSVRGQNTEAFF. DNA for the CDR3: TGTGCCTGGAGTGTACGGGGACAGAACACTGAAGCTTTCTTT.

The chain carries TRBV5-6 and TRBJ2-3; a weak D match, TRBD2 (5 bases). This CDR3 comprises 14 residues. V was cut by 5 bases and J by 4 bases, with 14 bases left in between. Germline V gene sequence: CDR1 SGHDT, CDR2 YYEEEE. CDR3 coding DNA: TGTGCCAGCAGTAATGGACGGGGAGCAGATACGCAGTATTTT. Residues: CASSNGRGADTQYF.

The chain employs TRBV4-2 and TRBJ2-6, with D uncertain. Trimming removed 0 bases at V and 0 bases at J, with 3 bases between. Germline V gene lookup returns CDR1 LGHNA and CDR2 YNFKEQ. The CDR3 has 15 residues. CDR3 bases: TGTGCCAGCAGCCAAGAGAGCTCTGGGGCCAACGTCCTGACTTTC. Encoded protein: CASSQESSGANVLTF.

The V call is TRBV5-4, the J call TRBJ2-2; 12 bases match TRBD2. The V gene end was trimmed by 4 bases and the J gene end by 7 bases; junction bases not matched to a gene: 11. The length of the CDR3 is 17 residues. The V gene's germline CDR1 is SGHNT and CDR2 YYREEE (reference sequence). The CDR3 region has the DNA TGTGCCAGCAGCAAAGAAGGGACTAGCGGGTTGTACGGGGAGCTGTTTTTT. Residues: CASSKEGTSGLYGELFF.

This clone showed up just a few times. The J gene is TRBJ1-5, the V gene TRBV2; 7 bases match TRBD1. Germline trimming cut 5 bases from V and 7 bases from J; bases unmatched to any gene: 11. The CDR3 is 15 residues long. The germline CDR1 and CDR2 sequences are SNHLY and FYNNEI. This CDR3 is CASSSRTGTKQPQHF. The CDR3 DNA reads TGTGCCAGCAGTTCACGGACAGGAACAAAACAGCCCCAGCATTTT.

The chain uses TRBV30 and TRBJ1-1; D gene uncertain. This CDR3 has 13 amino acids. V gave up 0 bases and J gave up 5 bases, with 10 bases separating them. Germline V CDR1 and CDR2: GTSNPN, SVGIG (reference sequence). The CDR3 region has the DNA TGTGCCTGGAGTGTACCCCCAGTGACTGAAGCTTTCTTT. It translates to CAWSVPPVTEAFF.

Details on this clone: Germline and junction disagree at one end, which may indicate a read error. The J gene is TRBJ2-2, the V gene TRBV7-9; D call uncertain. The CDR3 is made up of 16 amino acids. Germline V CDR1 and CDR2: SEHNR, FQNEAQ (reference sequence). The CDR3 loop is CSSSSIPLGNTGELFF. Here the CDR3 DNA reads TGTTCCAGCAGTTCGATCCCCCTAGGGAACACCGGGGAGCTGTTTTTT.

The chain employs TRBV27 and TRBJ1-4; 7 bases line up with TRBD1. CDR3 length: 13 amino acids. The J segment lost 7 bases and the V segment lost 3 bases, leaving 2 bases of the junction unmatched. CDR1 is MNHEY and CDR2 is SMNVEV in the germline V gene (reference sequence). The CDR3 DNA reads TGTGCCAGCAGTTTGAAGGGGGCTGAAAAACTGTTTTTT. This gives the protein CASSLKGAEKLFF. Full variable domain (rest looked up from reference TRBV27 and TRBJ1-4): EAQVTQNPRYLITVTGKKLTVTCSQNMNHEYMSWYRQDPGLGLRQIYYSMNVEVTDKGDVPEGYKVSRKEKRNFPLILESPSPNQTSLYFCASSLKGAEKLFFGSGTQLSVL.

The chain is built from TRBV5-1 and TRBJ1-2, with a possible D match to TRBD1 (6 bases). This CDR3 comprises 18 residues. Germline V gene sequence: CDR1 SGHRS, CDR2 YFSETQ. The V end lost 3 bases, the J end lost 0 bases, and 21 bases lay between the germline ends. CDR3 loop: CASSSHEGQTIANYGYTF. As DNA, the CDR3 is TGCGCCAGCAGCTCACACGAAGGACAGACTATAGCTAACTATGGCTACACCTTC.

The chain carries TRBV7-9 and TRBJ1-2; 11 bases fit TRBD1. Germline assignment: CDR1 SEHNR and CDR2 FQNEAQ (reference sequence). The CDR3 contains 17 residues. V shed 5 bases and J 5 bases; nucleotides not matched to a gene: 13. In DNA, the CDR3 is TGTGCCAGCAGCCAGCTTGCCCTGGACAGGGGGCTTTATGGCTACACCTTC. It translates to CASSQLALDRGLYGYTF.

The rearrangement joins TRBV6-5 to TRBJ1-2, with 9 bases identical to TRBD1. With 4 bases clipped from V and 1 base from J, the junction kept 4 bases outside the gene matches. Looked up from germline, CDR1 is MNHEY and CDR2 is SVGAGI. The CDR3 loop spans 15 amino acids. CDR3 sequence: CASSLQGAFNYGYTF. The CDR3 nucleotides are TGTGCCAGCAGTTTACAGGGGGCGTTTAACTATGGCTACACCTTC.

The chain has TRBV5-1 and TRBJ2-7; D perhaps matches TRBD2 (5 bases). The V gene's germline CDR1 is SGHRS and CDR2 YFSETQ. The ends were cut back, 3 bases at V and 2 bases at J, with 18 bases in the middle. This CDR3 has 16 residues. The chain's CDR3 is CASSYGLSGPTYEQYF. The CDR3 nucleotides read TGCGCCAGCAGCTACGGGCTCAGCGGACCTACCTACGAGCAGTACTTC.

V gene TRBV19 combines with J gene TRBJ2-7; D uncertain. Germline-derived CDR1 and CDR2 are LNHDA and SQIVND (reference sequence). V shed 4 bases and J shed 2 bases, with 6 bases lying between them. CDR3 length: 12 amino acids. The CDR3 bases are TGTGCCAGTAGTACGTATCCCTACGAGCAGTACTTC. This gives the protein CASSTYPYEQYF.

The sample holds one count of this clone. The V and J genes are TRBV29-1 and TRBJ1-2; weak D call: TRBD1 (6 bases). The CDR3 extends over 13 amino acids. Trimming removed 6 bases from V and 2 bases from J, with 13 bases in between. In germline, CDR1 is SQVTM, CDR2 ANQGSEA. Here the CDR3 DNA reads TGCAGCGTGGGGGGGCGGTTGAACTATGGCTACACCTTC. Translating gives CSVGGRLNYGYTF.

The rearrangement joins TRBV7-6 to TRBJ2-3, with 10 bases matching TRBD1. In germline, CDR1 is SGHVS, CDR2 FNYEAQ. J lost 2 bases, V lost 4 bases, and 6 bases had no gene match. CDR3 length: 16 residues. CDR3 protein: CASSSGTGVLTDTQYF. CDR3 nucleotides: TGTGCCAGCAGCTCGGGGACAGGGGTCCTCACAGATACGCAGTATTTT. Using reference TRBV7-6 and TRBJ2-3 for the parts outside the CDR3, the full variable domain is GAGVSQSPRYKVTKRGQDVALRCDPISGHVSLYWYRQALGQGPEFLTYFNYEAQQDKSGLPNDRFSAERPEGSISTLTIQRTEQRDSAMYRCASSSGTGVLTDTQYFGPGTRLTVL.

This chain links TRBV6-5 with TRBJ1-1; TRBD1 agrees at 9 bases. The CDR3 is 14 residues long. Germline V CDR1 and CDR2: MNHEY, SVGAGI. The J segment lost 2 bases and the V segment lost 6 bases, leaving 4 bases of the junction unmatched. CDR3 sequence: CASRRTGVNTEAFF. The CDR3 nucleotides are TGTGCCAGCAGGCGGACAGGGGTTAACACTGAAGCTTTCTTT.

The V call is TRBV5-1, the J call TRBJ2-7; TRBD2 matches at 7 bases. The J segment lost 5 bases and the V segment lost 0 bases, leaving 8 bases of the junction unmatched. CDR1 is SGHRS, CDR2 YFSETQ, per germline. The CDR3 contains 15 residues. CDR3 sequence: CASSLGAGRVHEQYF. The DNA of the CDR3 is TGCGCCAGCAGCTTGGGGGCAGGGAGGGTCCACGAGCAGTACTTC.

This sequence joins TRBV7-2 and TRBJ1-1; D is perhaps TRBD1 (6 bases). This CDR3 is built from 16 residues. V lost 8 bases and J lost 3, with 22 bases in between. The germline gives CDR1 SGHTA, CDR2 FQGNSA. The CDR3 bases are TGTGCCAGCCAGCGTAGGACAGCCCCGAAGGACACTGAAGCTTTCTTT. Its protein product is CASQRRTAPKDTEAFF. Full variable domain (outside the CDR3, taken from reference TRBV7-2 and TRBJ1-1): GAGVSQSPSNKVTEKGKDVELRCDPISGHTALYWYRQSLGQGLEFLIYFQGNSAPDKSGLPSDRFSAERTGGSVSTLTIQRTQQEDSAVYLCASQRRTAPKDTEAFFGQGTRLTVV.

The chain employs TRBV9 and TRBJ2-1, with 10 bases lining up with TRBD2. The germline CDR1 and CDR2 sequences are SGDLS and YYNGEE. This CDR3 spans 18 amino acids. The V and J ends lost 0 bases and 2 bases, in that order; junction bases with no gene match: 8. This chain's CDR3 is CASSVATSGVYAYNEQFF. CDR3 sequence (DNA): TGTGCCAGCAGCGTAGCTACTAGCGGGGTATATGCCTACAATGAGCAGTTCTTC. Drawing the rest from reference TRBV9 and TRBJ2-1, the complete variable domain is DSGVTQTPKHLITATGQRVTLRCSPRSGDLSVYWYQQSLDQGLQFLIQYYNGEERAKGNILERFSAQQFPDLHSELNLSSLELGDSALYFCASSVATSGVYAYNEQFFGPGTRLTVL.

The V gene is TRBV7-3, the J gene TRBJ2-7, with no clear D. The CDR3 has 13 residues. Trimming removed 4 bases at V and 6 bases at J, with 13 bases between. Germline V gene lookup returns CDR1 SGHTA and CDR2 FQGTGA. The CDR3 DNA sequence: TGTGCCAGCAGCTCTGACATATCCCGCGAGCAGTACTTC. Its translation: CASSSDISREQYF. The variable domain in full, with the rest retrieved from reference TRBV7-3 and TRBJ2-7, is GAGVSQTPSNKVTEKGKYVELRCDPISGHTALYWYRQSLGQGPEFLIYFQGTGAADDSGLPNDRFFAVRPEGSVSTLKIQRTERGDSAVYLCASSSDISREQYFGPGTRLTVT.

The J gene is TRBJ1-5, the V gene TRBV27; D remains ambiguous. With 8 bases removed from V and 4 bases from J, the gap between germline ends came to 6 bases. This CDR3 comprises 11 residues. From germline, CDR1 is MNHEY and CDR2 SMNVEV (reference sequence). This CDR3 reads CASGENQPQHF. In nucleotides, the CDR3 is TGTGCCAGCGGTGAGAATCAGCCCCAGCATTTT.

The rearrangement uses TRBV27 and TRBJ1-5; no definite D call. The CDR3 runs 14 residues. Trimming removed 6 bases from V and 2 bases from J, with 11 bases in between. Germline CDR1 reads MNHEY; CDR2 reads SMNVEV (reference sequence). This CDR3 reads CASSPDKGNQPQHF. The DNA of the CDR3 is TGTGCCAGCAGCCCAGACAAGGGCAATCAGCCCCAGCATTTT.

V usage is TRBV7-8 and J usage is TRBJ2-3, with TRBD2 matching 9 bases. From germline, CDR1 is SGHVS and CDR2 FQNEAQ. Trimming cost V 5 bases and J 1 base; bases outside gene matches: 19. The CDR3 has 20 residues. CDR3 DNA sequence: TGTGCCAGCAGCCCACGAAGGGGCGGGGGGGCCCCATACGGCACAGATACGCAGTATTTT. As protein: CASSPRRGGGAPYGTDTQYF.